This record concerns one T cell receptor (beta chain) sequence. Antigen: not known. This sample was included in a study of T cell responses to AZD1222 COVID-19 vaccine. The germline gives CDR1 MNHEY, CDR2 SVGAGI. V was clipped by 2 bases and J by 7 bases, with 14 bases between them. This CDR3 has 14 residues. Repertoires were generated with immunoSEQ multiplex PCR, while TCRdb's copy carries only in-frame clones and drops some. The table records fewer than 150,000 clones, about 87% of them present only once. General observations from the study: There were mostly white British donors and more females than males, and clonal diversity was possibly underestimated. None of the repertoires were sampled until the peak T cell response had passed. Two AZD1222 administrations were followed by greater Spike-specific TCR breadth and depth. Targets within unmutated variant regions were reportedly found for nearly half of spike-specific TCRs.

The rearrangement joins TRBV6-5 to TRBJ1-1, with D hard to call. Sequencing was performed on peripheral blood, taken 28 days after the second AZD1222 dose. The TCR sequence derives from an adult who received the AZD1222 COVID-19 vaccine. CDR3 in DNA: TGTGCCAGCAGTTACGGTAAAATGTCCGTTGAAGCTTTCTTT. This codes for CASSYGKMSVEAFF.